Listed below are T cell receptor beta chains from one sample, sequenced in a study of beta chain features in type 1 diabetes. Produced via immunoSEQ multiplex PCR; TCRdb's table is partial and in-frame only. This table holds fewer than 900,000 clones, roughly a sixth found once. Sequencing was carried out using naive CD4+ T cells from blood. The source is a woman between 18 and 29 years old in good health. Each CDR3 is given with its conserved first and last residue. Each record gives: CDR3 DNA, CDR3 protein, J gene, D gene, clone size, V gene. D genes are given only for firm matches. Expanded clones get a size class; other rows say once, few or many, or leave the size out.

cdr3_nt: TGTGCCATCAGTGAGATAACCGAAGCCTACGAGCAGTACTTC; cdr3_aa: CAISEITEAYEQYF; j_call: TRBJ2-7; d_call: .; clone_size: .; v_call: TRBV10-3
cdr3_nt: TGTGCCAGTAGTATACCACCGGGCCCCTCCAATGAGCAGTTCTTC; cdr3_aa: CASSIPPGPSNEQFF; j_call: TRBJ2-1; d_call: .; clone_size: .; v_call: TRBV19
cdr3_nt: TGTGCCAGCAGCTTACGGGGGACCTACGAGCAGTACTTC; cdr3_aa: CASSLRGTYEQYF; j_call: TRBJ2-7; d_call: .; clone_size: few; v_call: TRBV7-9
cdr3_nt: TGTGCCAGCAGTGGGGTAAATTCACGTTGGGAGACCCAGTACTTC; cdr3_aa: CASSGVNSRWETQYF; j_call: TRBJ2-5; d_call: .; clone_size: .; v_call: TRBV6-1
cdr3_nt: TGCGCCAGCAGCCAAGATGTTAAAGACTTCTCCTACGAGCAGTACTTC; cdr3_aa: CASSQDVKDFSYEQYF; j_call: TRBJ2-7; d_call: .; clone_size: few; v_call: TRBV4-3
cdr3_nt: TGTGCCAGCTCACCGAACAGGGATATTGCTTCACCCCTCCACTTT; cdr3_aa: CASSPNRDIASPLHF; j_call: TRBJ1-6; d_call: .; clone_size: .; v_call: TRBV18
cdr3_nt: TGTGCCAGCAGCTACCTAGCGACCCAAGAGACCCAGTACTTC; cdr3_aa: CASSYLATQETQYF; j_call: TRBJ2-5; d_call: .; clone_size: .; v_call: TRBV5-6
cdr3_nt: TGCAGTGCTAGTACGACCTACGAGCAGTACTTC; cdr3_aa: CSASTTYEQYF; j_call: TRBJ2-7; d_call: .; clone_size: .; v_call: TRBV20-1
cdr3_nt: TGTGCCAGCAGCCAAGATCGGGCCCACAATGAGCAGTTCTTC; cdr3_aa: CASSQDRAHNEQFF; j_call: TRBJ2-1; d_call: .; clone_size: few; v_call: TRBV4-2
cdr3_nt: TGTGCCAGCTCCAAGAGGGGTGATAGAGGTCCCATGAACACTGAAGCTTTCTTT; cdr3_aa: CASSKRGDRGPMNTEAFF; j_call: TRBJ1-1; d_call: .; clone_size: few; v_call: TRBV18
cdr3_nt: TGTGCCAGCAGACCGAGGACAGGGTACAGAGAGACCCAGTACTTC; cdr3_aa: CASRPRTGYRETQYF; j_call: TRBJ2-5; d_call: TRBD1; clone_size: .; v_call: TRBV19
cdr3_nt: TGTGCCAGCAGCTTACTCCAGGGCAGCTCCTACGAGCAGTACTTC; cdr3_aa: CASSLLQGSSYEQYF; j_call: TRBJ2-7; d_call: .; clone_size: few; v_call: TRBV7-2
cdr3_nt: TGCGCCAGCAGCCAAGGAGCCGGGACTTTGCACGGCCCGCAGTATTTT; cdr3_aa: CASSQGAGTLHGPQYF; j_call: TRBJ2-3; d_call: .; clone_size: .; v_call: TRBV4-1
cdr3_nt: TGTGCCAGCAGCAGTAACAGGGAAGAGACCCAGTACTTC; cdr3_aa: CASSSNREETQYF; j_call: TRBJ2-5; d_call: .; clone_size: few; v_call: TRBV7-8
cdr3_nt: TGTGCCAGCAGCTCGGGACTAGGGATTTTTAGCACAGATACGCAGTATTTT; cdr3_aa: CASSSGLGIFSTDTQYF; j_call: TRBJ2-3; d_call: TRBD2; clone_size: few; v_call: TRBV11-1
cdr3_nt: TGTGCCAGCAGCCAAGATAAGTCTAGACAGGGGTTGGCGGAAAAACTGTTTTTT; cdr3_aa: CASSQDKSRQGLAEKLFF; j_call: TRBJ1-4; d_call: TRBD1; clone_size: .; v_call: TRBV4-2
cdr3_nt: TGTGCCAGCTCACCACTATATGGCAGGAGTGCCTACGAGCAGTACTTC; cdr3_aa: CASSPLYGRSAYEQYF; j_call: TRBJ2-7; d_call: .; clone_size: few; v_call: TRBV18
cdr3_nt: TGCGCCAGCAGCCAAGTGTCGCAGTTTTATGGCTACACCTTC; cdr3_aa: CASSQVSQFYGYTF; j_call: TRBJ1-2; d_call: .; clone_size: few; v_call: TRBV4-1
cdr3_nt: TGTGCCAGCAGTTCGGCAGGGTTAAACATTCAGTACTTC; cdr3_aa: CASSSAGLNIQYF; j_call: TRBJ2-4; d_call: .; clone_size: few; v_call: TRBV27
cdr3_nt: TGCGCCAGCAGCTTGGACGGAACCTATGGCTACACCTTC; cdr3_aa: CASSLDGTYGYTF; j_call: TRBJ1-2; d_call: .; clone_size: .; v_call: TRBV5-1
cdr3_nt: TGCGCCAGCAGCCAAACTCCCGGACAGGGGATGAACACCGGGGAGCTGTTTTTT; cdr3_aa: CASSQTPGQGMNTGELFF; j_call: TRBJ2-2; d_call: TRBD1; clone_size: .; v_call: TRBV4-1
cdr3_nt: TGTGCCAGGTCCCCAAGCGGGAGGGAGTACAATGAGCAGTTCTTC; cdr3_aa: CARSPSGREYNEQFF; j_call: TRBJ2-1; d_call: .; clone_size: many; v_call: TRBV21-1
cdr3_nt: TGTGCCAGCAGCCCCCGTTTAGGGCTAGCGGGAGTGCCCTACAATGAGCAGTTCTTC; cdr3_aa: CASSPRLGLAGVPYNEQFF; j_call: TRBJ2-1; d_call: TRBD2; clone_size: .; v_call: TRBV9
cdr3_nt: TGTGCCATCAGTGAAGTTGGGACTAGCGGCTACGAGCAGTACTTC; cdr3_aa: CAISEVGTSGYEQYF; j_call: TRBJ2-7; d_call: TRBD2; clone_size: .; v_call: TRBV10-3
cdr3_nt: TGTGCCAGTAGTATGAGCTCCTACAATGAGCAGTTCTTC; cdr3_aa: CASSMSSYNEQFF; j_call: TRBJ2-1; d_call: .; clone_size: .; v_call: TRBV19
cdr3_nt: TGTGCCAGCAGCTTAATACAGTTCTCCTATGGCTACACCTTC; cdr3_aa: CASSLIQFSYGYTF; j_call: TRBJ1-2; d_call: .; clone_size: .; v_call: TRBV7-9
cdr3_nt: TGTGCCAGCTCACCCCAGGGGGGAAACACTGAAGCTTTCTTT; cdr3_aa: CASSPQGGNTEAFF; j_call: TRBJ1-1; d_call: TRBD1; clone_size: few; v_call: TRBV18
cdr3_nt: TGCGCCAGCAGCCACCACAGGGGGCGTACCGGGGAGCTGTTTTTT; cdr3_aa: CASSHHRGRTGELFF; j_call: TRBJ2-2; d_call: TRBD1; clone_size: few; v_call: TRBV4-3
cdr3_nt: TGTGCCAGTAGTATTCGTGCTCAGGGGGGTATTCAGCCCCAGCATTTT; cdr3_aa: CASSIRAQGGIQPQHF; j_call: TRBJ1-5; d_call: TRBD1; clone_size: .; v_call: TRBV19
cdr3_nt: TGCGCCAGCAGTGAGTCTGGCCCCGCTAGGGTTGAGCAGTTCTTC; cdr3_aa: CASSESGPARVEQFF; j_call: TRBJ2-1; d_call: .; clone_size: few; v_call: TRBV10-2
cdr3_nt: TGTGCCAGCAGTTACTCGAATAGGGGGAACACTGAAGCTTTCTTT; cdr3_aa: CASSYSNRGNTEAFF; j_call: TRBJ1-1; d_call: .; clone_size: .; v_call: TRBV6-6
cdr3_nt: TGTGCCAGCTCAGCGATGGACAGCCTAACTGAAGCTTTCTTT; cdr3_aa: CASSAMDSLTEAFF; j_call: TRBJ1-1; d_call: .; clone_size: few; v_call: TRBV18
cdr3_nt: TGTGCCAGCAGCTTAGAACCCTCGGTCGCAGATACGCAGTATTTT; cdr3_aa: CASSLEPSVADTQYF; j_call: TRBJ2-3; d_call: .; clone_size: few; v_call: TRBV7-2
cdr3_nt: TGTGCTAGTGGTTCCACTAGCGGCTGGGGTACGGGCAATGAGCAGTTCTTC; cdr3_aa: CASGSTSGWGTGNEQFF; j_call: TRBJ2-1; d_call: TRBD2; clone_size: .; v_call: TRBV12-5
cdr3_nt: TGTGCCAGCAGCGTAGCGGGGACAAATACCTACGAGCAGTACTTC; cdr3_aa: CASSVAGTNTYEQYF; j_call: TRBJ2-7; d_call: .; clone_size: .; v_call: TRBV9
cdr3_nt: TGTGCCAGTAGTAGGTACGGACAGGAACGGCACGAGCAGTACTTC; cdr3_aa: CASSRYGQERHEQYF; j_call: TRBJ2-7; d_call: TRBD1; clone_size: .; v_call: TRBV19
cdr3_nt: TGTGCCAGCAGCTCGCCCGACAGGCTCCATGAGCAGTTCTTC; cdr3_aa: CASSSPDRLHEQFF; j_call: TRBJ2-1; d_call: .; clone_size: few; v_call: TRBV7-2
cdr3_nt: TGTGCCAGCTCCAGCTGGGGGAGTTTCGGCGGGGAGCTGTTTTTT; cdr3_aa: CASSSWGSFGGELFF; j_call: TRBJ2-2; d_call: .; clone_size: few; v_call: TRBV6-5
cdr3_nt: TGCGCCAGCAGCCTGCAGGGGCCCCCCACAGATACGCAGTATTTT; cdr3_aa: CASSLQGPPTDTQYF; j_call: TRBJ2-3; d_call: .; clone_size: .; v_call: TRBV4-3
cdr3_nt: TGTGCCAGCAGCTTACGTCGCCAGGGGAGCGGTGAAAAACTGTTTTTT; cdr3_aa: CASSLRRQGSGEKLFF; j_call: TRBJ1-4; d_call: .; clone_size: .; v_call: TRBV7-2
cdr3_nt: TGCGCCAGCAGCACCGGGACATCCACTAGCACAGATACGCAGTATTTT; cdr3_aa: CASSTGTSTSTDTQYF; j_call: TRBJ2-3; d_call: .; clone_size: .; v_call: TRBV5-1